Described below is a single T cell receptor beta chain sequence and its context. Its target is not known. Germline loops: CDR1 MNHEY, CDR2 SVGAGI. There are 13 residues in the CDR3. V was pared by 4 bases and J by 10 bases, with 5 bases of the junction left unmatched. This specimen comes from a study of OX40 agonist ivuxolimab in advanced cancers. Overall study context: At 0.01 to 10 mg/kg, ivuxolimab was administered intravenously to patients every 2 weeks. The study enrolled dose-escalation patients with hepatocellular carcinoma, melanoma, renal cell or head and neck cancer.

Assay used: immunoSEQ multiplex PCR; TCRdb lists only in-frame clones, some missing. The sample records about 66,000 clones, 86% being singletons. The study's findings and limits: Researchers did not establish what antigens the expanded peripheral T cells target. With doses of 0.1 to 3.0 mg/kg, CD4+ and CD8+ blood T cells had undergone clonal expansion by week 6.

The TCR was taken from an adult with an advanced solid tumor such as melanoma, head and neck, liver or kidney cancer. The chain joins TRBV6-5 to TRBJ2-4; TRBD1 agrees at 9 bases. The input for sequencing was CD4+ or CD8+ T cells sorted from blood, taken in a trial of the OX40 agonist ivuxolimab. The CDR3, as DNA: TGTGCCAGCAGTTCTTTGACAGGGGGTATTCAGTACTTC. It translates to CASSSLTGGIQYF.